The 17 T cell receptor beta chains reported below all come from one sample, sequenced in a study of CD8 T cells in Susac syndrome. RNA totalling roughly 0.45 to 1 ug underwent reverse transcription with random hexamers. TCRdb itself ran the immunoSEQ multiplex PCR reads through MiXCR, one entry per CDR3 protein. This repertoire shows 180,000 or so distinct CDR3 sequences, over 90% found once; its top ten account for 0.085% to 0.095%. Sequences were obtained from CD4+ T cells from PBMCs. These receptors all stem from a human donor with multiple sclerosis.

This clonotype was observed once. V gene TRBV15 combines with J gene TRBJ2-1; D is tentatively TRBD1 or TRBD2 (5 bases each). Trimming stripped 3 bases from V and 10 bases from J, with 16 bases between. Germline assignment: CDR1 LNHNV and CDR2 YYDKDF (reference sequence). This CDR3 has 14 residues. CDR3 amino acids: CATSSASVGDEQFF. The CDR3 region has the DNA TGTGCCACCAGCAGTGCAAGCGTCGGGGACGAGCAGTTCTTC.

V usage is TRBV15 and J usage is TRBJ2-3; no firm D call. Trimming took off 2 bases at V and 0 bases at J, with 6 bases between the two ends. The V gene's germline CDR1 is LNHNV and CDR2 YYDKDF (reference sequence). The CDR3 is 14 amino acids. DNA of the CDR3: TGTGCCACCAGCAGACCTACTAGCACAGATACGCAGTATTTT. Amino acid sequence: CATSRPTSTDTQYF.

This chain joins TRBV5-6 and TRBJ2-7; D uncertain. Trimming stripped 1 base from V and 6 bases from J, with 17 bases between. The CDR3 extends over 15 amino acids. CDR1 and CDR2 from the germline V gene are SGHDT and YYEEEE. This CDR3 reads CASSLYGLSGREQYF. The CDR3 DNA sequence: TGTGCCAGCAGCTTGTATGGCTTGAGTGGGCGCGAGCAGTACTTC. The full variable domain, in which reference TRBV5-6 and TRBJ2-7 provide the parts outside the CDR3, is DAGVTQSPTHLIKTRGQQVTLRCSPKSGHDTVSWYQQALGQGPQFIFQYYEEEERQRGNFPDRFSGHQFPNYSSELNVNALLLGDSALYLCASSLYGLSGREQYFGPGTRLTVT.

The J gene is TRBJ2-1, the V gene TRBV4-1, with unresolved D. CDR1 and CDR2 from the germline V gene are MGHRA and YSYEKL. The CDR3 runs 13 residues. V lost 1 base and J 8 bases, leaving 9 bases between the germline ends. The CDR3 DNA is TGCGCCAGCAGCCAAGTTGGCGGCCATGAGCAGTTCTTC. Its protein product is CASSQVGGHEQFF.

The CDR3 DNA follows: TGTGCCAGCCCGTACGACAGGGGACGGCAGCCCCAGCATTTT. It specifies CASPYDRGRQPQHF. V usage is TRBV25-1 and J usage is TRBJ1-5, with TRBD1 matching 8 bases. The CDR3 is 14 amino acids. The V gene end was trimmed by 8 bases and the J gene end by 7 bases; junction bases not matched to a gene: 10. CDR1 and CDR2 (germline): MGHDK, SYGVNS.

The J gene is TRBJ2-7, the V gene TRBV20-1; tentative D call: TRBD1 (5 bases). V lost 2 bases, J lost 4 bases, and 12 bases lay in between. CDR1 and CDR2 (germline): DFQATT, SNEGSKA (reference sequence). The CDR3 has 13 residues. In DNA, the CDR3 is TGCAGTGCTAGATTGGCAGGGATGTACGAGCAGTACTTC. Translation gives CSARLAGMYEQYF.

V gene TRBV9 combines with J gene TRBJ2-5, with 7 bases identical to TRBD1. The CDR3 is made up of 14 amino acids. V gave up 4 bases and J gave up 5 bases; unmatched junction bases: 8. Germline V gene sequence: CDR1 SGDLS, CDR2 YYNGEE. The CDR3 reads CASSTLGTVETQYF. The CDR3 DNA sequence: TGTGCCAGCAGCACTCTCGGGACAGTGGAGACCCAGTACTTC.

This clonotype was found a few times. This chain links TRBV7-2 with TRBJ1-1; D gene unclear. CDR3 length: 13 amino acids. CDR1 and CDR2 from the germline V gene are SGHTA and FQGNSA. V was pared by 5 bases and J by 1 base, with 8 bases between. The CDR3 DNA sequence: TGTGCCAGCAGCCTACAGCCGAACACTGAAGCTTTCTTT. Encoded protein: CASSLQPNTEAFF.

The genes are TRBV20-1 and TRBJ1-4, with unresolved D. Trimming took off 5 bases at V and 7 bases at J, with 11 bases between the two ends. The CDR3 runs 12 residues. Per the germline V gene, CDR1 is DFQATT and CDR2 is SNEGSKA (reference sequence). The CDR3 region has the DNA TGCAGTGCTTTCAGCGGTGGTGAAAAACTGTTTTTT. It codes for CSAFSGGEKLFF.

The chain combines TRBV7-8 with TRBJ2-1; 10 nucleotides line up with TRBD2. The CDR3 loop spans 14 amino acids. V lost 1 base and J lost 15; bases outside the gene matches: 9. From germline, CDR1 is SGHVS and CDR2 FQNEAQ. DNA of the CDR3: TGTGCCAGCAGCTTAGGCCCCACTAGCGGGAAGGTGTTCTTC. Protein product: CASSLGPTSGKVFF.

CDR3 region: CATSSGRPNTEAFF. The DNA of the CDR3 is TGTGCCACCAGTTCCGGTCGGCCTAACACTGAAGCTTTCTTT. This chain links TRBV24-1 with TRBJ1-1; no definite D call. Germline V gene data show CDR1 as KGHDR and CDR2 as SFDVKD. Trimming shortened V by 6 bases and J by 2 bases, and 12 bases separated the two germline ends. The CDR3 is 14 residues long.

The chain recombines TRBV29-1 with TRBJ2-5; D unresolved. V lost 7 bases, J lost 3 bases, and 15 bases lay in between. The CDR3 runs 13 residues. Germline lookup yields CDR1 SQVTM and CDR2 ANQGSEA. The CDR3 region is CSAKRHFKETQYF. The CDR3 DNA is TGCAGCGCAAAGAGACATTTTAAAGAGACCCAGTACTTC.

The CDR3, as DNA: TGCAGAGCGGCGGAGGGGACAGATACGCAGTATTTT. Encoded protein: CRAAEGTDTQYF. The chain links TRBV20-1 to TRBJ2-3, with D possibly matching TRBD2 (6 bases). This CDR3 has 12 residues. Germline loops: CDR1 DFQATT, CDR2 SNEGSKA (reference sequence).

The chain uses TRBV28 and TRBJ1-2; 7 bases fit TRBD1. Germline-derived CDR1 and CDR2 are MDHEN and SYDVKM. Trimming at V came to 5 bases and at J to 3 bases, leaving 12 bases not matched to a gene. This CDR3 has 16 amino acids. DNA for the CDR3: TGTGCCAGCAGTCCGCGGGCTCGACAGGGCCACTATGGCTACACCTTC. It specifies CASSPRARQGHYGYTF.

This rearrangement joins TRBV30 to TRBJ1-2; D perhaps matches TRBD1 (6 bases). The CDR3 spans 15 residues. The germline V and J ends were trimmed by 2 bases and 3 bases, with 16 bases remaining between them. The germline gives CDR1 GTSNPN, CDR2 SVGIG (reference sequence). CDR3 sequence (DNA): TGTGCCTGGAGTTTTAACAGGGTTGGGGACTATGGCTACACCTTC. It encodes CAWSFNRVGDYGYTF.

The chain couples TRBV15 to TRBJ2-1; 9 nucleotides align to TRBD1. The trim removed 5 bases at V and 5 bases at J, leaving 7 bases unmatched. The CDR3 runs to 15 residues. The V gene's germline CDR1 is LNHNV and CDR2 YYDKDF (reference sequence). The CDR3 loop is CATSPRTGVHNEQFF. The CDR3 coding sequence is TGTGCCACCAGCCCCCGGACAGGGGTACACAATGAGCAGTTCTTC.

In DNA form, the CDR3 reads TGTGCCAGCAGCCCCAGCGGGAGACACAATGAGCAGTTCTTC. Its translation: CASSPSGRHNEQFF. This sequence joins TRBV3-1 and TRBJ2-1; 8 positions agree with TRBD2. CDR3 size: 14 residues. Germline V gene data show CDR1 as LGHDT and CDR2 as YNNKEL (reference sequence). J was trimmed by 5 bases and V by 4 bases; bases with no gene match: 4.